Listed below are T cell receptor beta chains from one sample, sequenced in a study of shared clonotypes between healthy human individuals. Assay used: immunoSEQ multiplex PCR; TCRdb lists only in-frame clones, some missing. This table holds 2 million to 2.5 million clones, more than 90% found once. Material: naive CD4+ T cells sorted from blood. The receptors originated from a man aged 18 to 29 in good health. The CDR3 runs from the conserved cysteine through the conserved F or W. Fields, in order: clone size, J gene, V gene, D gene, CDR3 protein, CDR3 DNA. D genes are given only for firm matches. Expanded clones are given a class, and other clones once, few, many or no size at all.

>NA|TRBJ2-1|TRBV11-2|TRBD2
CASSPSGRGVVSYNEQFF
TGTGCCAGCAGCCCTAGCGGGAGGGGGGTAGTGTCCTACAATGAGCAGTTCTTC
>NA|TRBJ2-7|TRBV6-1|NA
CASSELVVGEQYF
TGTGCCAGCAGTGAACTCGTGGTGGGCGAGCAGTACTTC
>NA|TRBJ2-7|TRBV11-2|NA
CASRSRGRDEQYF
TGTGCCAGCAGATCCAGAGGAAGGGATGAGCAGTACTTC
>NA|TRBJ1-1|TRBV6-1|NA
CASAYGGGITEAFF
TGTGCCAGCGCCTACGGGGGAGGTATCACTGAAGCTTTCTTT
>NA|TRBJ1-2|TRBV19|NA
CASIRPGDKPGYTF
TGTGCCAGTATACGCCCGGGGGATAAGCCTGGCTACACCTTC
>NA|TRBJ2-2|TRBV10-3|NA
CAISDRVGPGELFF
TGTGCCATCAGTGATCGAGTAGGCCCCGGGGAGCTGTTTTTT
>NA|TRBJ2-3|TRBV7-3|NA
CASSPGPGKGTDTQYF
TGTGCCAGCAGCCCCGGACCGGGAAAGGGCACAGATACGCAGTATTTT
>NA|TRBJ2-6|TRBV10-3|NA
CAISESKDASGANVLTF
TGTGCCATCAGTGAGTCGAAAGACGCCTCTGGGGCCAACGTCCTGACTTTC
>NA|TRBJ1-6|TRBV7-2|NA
CASSKQRSYNSPLHF
TGTGCCAGCAGCAAGCAGCGCTCCTATAATTCACCCCTCCACTTT
>NA|TRBJ2-1|TRBV5-1|NA
CASSLAAGKSSYNEQFF
TGCGCCAGCAGCTTGGCCGCGGGAAAGAGCTCCTACAATGAGCAGTTCTTC
>NA|TRBJ1-4|TRBV4-1|NA
CASARGEVEKLFF
TGCGCCAGCGCGAGGGGGGAAGTTGAAAAACTGTTTTTT
>NA|TRBJ2-5|TRBV2|NA
CASSRETQYF
TGTGCCAGCAGTAGAGAGACCCAGTACTTC
>NA|TRBJ1-2|TRBV5-4|TRBD1
CASSSGQGAGGYTF
TGTGCCAGCAGCTCCGGACAGGGCGCGGGGGGCTACACCTTC
>NA|TRBJ1-6|TRBV25-1|TRBD1
CASTRGNNSPLHF
TGTGCCAGCACCAGGGGGAACAATTCACCCCTCCACTTT
>NA|TRBJ1-6|TRBV7-2|TRBD1
CASSFTGGNNSPLHF
TGTGCCAGCAGCTTTACAGGGGGCAATAATTCACCCCTCCACTTT
>NA|TRBJ2-2|TRBV7-2|NA
CASSQTGELFF
TGTGCCAGCAGCCAGACCGGGGAGCTGTTTTTT
>once|TRBJ2-1|TRBV7-3|TRBD2
CASSRPGLAGGPGEQFF
TGTGCCAGCAGCCGCCCAGGGCTAGCGGGGGGGCCGGGTGAGCAGTTCTTC
>once|TRBJ2-7|TRBV7-2|TRBD1
CASSLRGRGLEEQYF
TGTGCCAGCAGCTTAAGAGGCAGGGGGCTTGAGGAGCAGTACTTC
>NA|TRBJ2-2|TRBV6-6|NA
CASSKRVGTGELFF
TGTGCCAGCAGTAAGCGGGTGGGCACCGGGGAGCTGTTTTTT
>NA|TRBJ2-7|TRBV7-2|TRBD1
CASSLARQGRYEQYF
TGTGCCAGCAGCTTAGCGAGACAGGGCCGCTACGAGCAGTACTTC
>NA|TRBJ2-7|TRBV14|NA
CASSPGGIYEQYF
TGTGCCAGCAGCCCAGGGGGGATCTACGAGCAGTACTTC
>NA|TRBJ2-7|TRBV19|TRBD2
CASSIVGLAGGESYEQYF
TGTGCCAGTAGTATAGTAGGACTAGCGGGAGGCGAATCCTACGAGCAGTACTTC
>NA|TRBJ1-2|TRBV5-4|TRBD1
CASSLAGQGASGYTF
TGTGCCAGCAGCTTGGCGGGACAGGGGGCGTCAGGCTACACCTTC
>NA|TRBJ2-3|TRBV6-5|NA
CASRVLATDTQYF
TGTGCCAGCAGGGTACTAGCAACAGATACGCAGTATTTT
>NA|TRBJ2-7|TRBV6-5|NA
CASSYSMVRGTYEQYF
TGTGCCAGCAGTTACTCGATGGTCAGGGGAACCTACGAGCAGTACTTC
>once|TRBJ2-5|TRBV18|TRBD2
CASSPRGTAGGETQYF
TGTGCCAGCTCACCACGGGGAACAGCGGGGGGAGAGACCCAGTACTTC
>NA|TRBJ2-5|TRBV6-6|TRBD2
CASSYPAGGYAETQYF
TGTGCCAGCAGTTACCCTGCCGGGGGGTATGCGGAGACCCAGTACTTC
>NA|TRBJ2-1|TRBV23-1|TRBD2
CASSQSPGTSGRGTYNEQFF
TGCGCCAGCAGTCAATCTCCCGGGACTAGCGGGAGGGGTACCTACAATGAGCAGTTCTTC
>NA|TRBJ2-5|TRBV14|NA
CASSQELGLGETQYF
TGTGCCAGCAGCCAAGAATTAGGGTTAGGAGAGACCCAGTACTTC
>NA|TRBJ1-6|TRBV9|NA
CASSVEANSPLHF
TGTGCCAGCAGCGTAGAAGCAAATTCACCCCTCCACTTT
>NA|TRBJ2-7|TRBV6-1|NA
CASSEGGAAYEQYF
TGTGCCAGCAGTGAAGGAGGGGCAGCCTACGAGCAGTACTTC
>NA|TRBJ2-7|TRBV2|TRBD1
CASSEVFGQGALKQYF
TGTGCCAGCAGTGAGGTGTTTGGACAGGGTGCCTTGAAGCAGTACTTC
>NA|TRBJ2-5|TRBV6-6|NA
CASSRLVYETQYF
TGTGCCAGTTCCCGACTAGTCTACGAGACCCAGTACTTC
>NA|TRBJ2-5|TRBV10-3|NA
CAISESYRQETQYF
TGTGCCATCAGTGAGTCGTACAGGCAAGAGACCCAGTACTTC
>once|TRBJ2-7|TRBV7-9|TRBD1
CASSLAGTGGDREQYF
TGTGCCAGCAGCTTAGCTGGGACAGGGGGGGATCGGGAGCAGTACTTC
>NA|TRBJ1-2|TRBV29-1|TRBD1
CSVVSPGQVNYGYTF
TGCAGCGTTGTGTCCCCCGGACAGGTGAACTATGGCTACACCTTC
>NA|TRBJ1-5|TRBV19|TRBD1
CASSIEGTVGQPQHF
TGTGCCAGTAGTATAGAAGGGACAGTGGGTCAGCCCCAGCATTTT
>NA|TRBJ2-3|TRBV5-6|NA
CASSSPRGTDTQYF
TGTGCCAGCAGCTCCCCCAGGGGCACAGATACGCAGTATTTT
>NA|TRBJ2-3|TRBV5-1|NA
CASSFIGSSTDTQYF
TGCGCCAGCAGTTTTATCGGGAGTTCGACAGATACGCAGTATTTT
>NA|TRBJ1-3|TRBV7-2|NA
CASRITISGNTIYF
TGTGCCAGCAGAATCACGATCTCTGGAAACACCATATATTTT
>NA|TRBJ1-4|TRBV18|TRBD1
CASSLAQGQAGEKLFF
TGTGCCAGCTCACTGGCACAGGGACAGGCGGGTGAAAAACTGTTTTTT
>NA|TRBJ1-1|TRBV30|NA
CAWLDRGNTEAFF
TGTGCCTGGTTGGACAGAGGAAACACTGAAGCTTTCTTT